This TCR beta chain came from a study of shared clonotypes between healthy human individuals. CD45RO-negative cells were positively selected for CCR7, leaving out terminally differentiated effector memory CD45RA+ cells. This table comes from immunoSEQ multiplex PCR, and its TCRdb copy is limited to in-frame clones, with some not included. The repertoire holds some 2 million clones, with about 95% as singletons. Trimming removed 4 bases from V and 0 bases from J, with 13 bases in between. CDR1 and CDR2 from the germline V gene are SNHLY and FYNNEI. This CDR3 is built from 15 residues. The genes are TRBV2 and TRBJ2-7; a weak D match, TRBD2 (6 bases). Input material: naive CD8+ T cells sorted from blood. The clonotype was recovered from a man between 18 and 29 years old in good health. In nucleotides, the CDR3 is TGTGCCAGCAGTGGTCGGGGGAGGCCCTCCTACGAGCAGTACTTC. The encoded protein is CASSGRGRPSYEQYF.